What follows is one T cell receptor (beta chain) and its context. The target antigen is unknown. Findings and caveats of the study: The TCR gene usage of tumor memory CD4+ T cells clustered together with blood and lymph node memory CD4+ cells and with lymph node naive CD4+ cells. Tumor Tregs overlapped most with tumor, then blood, naive CD4+ cells. The larger cohort examined one V-J beta rearrangement, not whole repertoires.

The sorted Tregs were CD4+CD25+CD127-/low cells. Full-length variable regions came from constant-region reverse primers plus semi-nested Nested Universal Primer A PCR. TCRdb re-analysed the 5' RACE reads in MiXCR, keeping a single row per CDR3 protein. This table holds 9,500 to 15,000 distinct CDR3 sequences, 51% found once. Germline V gene data show CDR1 as LGHNA and CDR2 as YNFKEQ. Trimming stripped 1 base from V and 4 bases from J, with 4 bases between. CDR3 length: 12 amino acids. The sample taken for sequencing was tumor-infiltrating Tregs sorted from the breast tumor. This sequence was found in a female donor with breast cancer. This sequence joins TRBV4-2 and TRBJ1-2; D not certain. Written as DNA, the CDR3 is TGTGCCAGCAGCCAAGCCCTCTATGGCTACACCTTC. Residues: CASSQALYGYTF.